The 9 T cell receptor beta chains below were found in one sample sequenced in a study of T cell responses to AZD1222 COVID-19 vaccine. Libraries were prepared by immunoSEQ multiplex PCR; TCRdb keeps only in-frame clonotypes and omits some of them. The table has some 64,000 clones, around nine tenths seen once. The sample was peripheral blood, taken 28 days after the second dose of the MenACWY control vaccine. The receptors stem from an adult who received the MenACWY meningococcal vaccine as a control.

The V gene is TRBV12-3 or TRBV12-4, the J gene TRBJ2-1; D is possibly TRBD1 (6 bases). The CDR3 has 13 residues. The V and J ends lost 6 bases and 5 bases respectively, with 11 bases between them. The DNA of the CDR3 is TGTGCCAGCAGGGGACAATCCCACAATGAGCAGTTCTTC. Encoded protein: CASRGQSHNEQFF.

The CDR3 loop reads CASSPRPGQSYEQYF. For the CDR3, the DNA is TGTGCCAGCAGTCCAAGGCCGGGACAGTCCTACGAGCAGTACTTC. The rearrangement uses TRBV27 and TRBJ2-7; 7 bases are a match to TRBD1. J lost 1 base, V lost 5 bases, and 8 bases had no gene match. Germline V lookup: CDR1 MNHEY, CDR2 SMNVEV (reference sequence). The CDR3 consists of 15 residues.

The chain links TRBV5-1 to TRBJ1-6, with 10 positions matching TRBD1. The CDR3 has 16 residues. Unmatched junction bases numbered 4, after V lost 4 bases and J lost 3 bases. CDR1 SGHRS and CDR2 YFSETQ come from the germline V gene. The CDR3 reads CASSGTGEIYNSPLHF. The CDR3 region has the DNA TGCGCCAGCAGCGGGACAGGGGAGATCTATAATTCACCCCTCCACTTT.

The chain is built from TRBV18 and TRBJ1-1; D uncertain. Germline V gives CDR1 KGHSH, CDR2 LQKENI. The CDR3 runs to 15 residues. The V end was cut by 3 bases, the J end by 3 bases, with 14 bases between. The DNA for the CDR3 is TGTGCCAGCTCACCCACCGGACCGGCGGACACTGAAGCTTTCTTT. Translation: CASSPTGPADTEAFF.

The gene calls are TRBV18 and TRBJ1-1; D not certain. Trimming cost V 6 bases and J 8 bases, with 16 bases left between them. The V gene's germline CDR1 is KGHSH and CDR2 LQKENI. The CDR3 spans 13 residues. CDR3 sequence: CASSRTGGGEAFF. In DNA form, the CDR3 reads TGTGCCAGCTCTCGAACGGGAGGCGGAGAAGCTTTCTTT.

This clone was seen just once. The V and J genes are TRBV18 and TRBJ1-2; TRBD1 is a possible D gene (6 bases). Germline CDR1 and CDR2: KGHSH and LQKENI. V shed 2 bases and J shed 12 bases, with 16 bases lying between them. The CDR3 runs to 13 residues. The CDR3 region is CASSPGNRERHTF. CDR3 sequence (DNA): TGTGCCAGCTCACCAGGGAACAGGGAGAGGCACACCTTC.

This clone appeared a single time. V is TRBV5-1 and J is TRBJ2-1; TRBD2 is a possible D gene (7 bases). The CDR3 loop spans 17 amino acids. Trimming took 2 bases from V and 4 from J, leaving 19 bases between them. Per germline, CDR1 SGHRS and CDR2 YFSETQ. CDR3 bases: TGCGCCAGCAGCTTTCAACTAGGGGGAGGGCCTTACAATGAGCAGTTCTTC. Its protein is CASSFQLGGGPYNEQFF.

V usage is TRBV11-2 and J usage is TRBJ2-3; D perhaps matches TRBD2 (6 bases). This CDR3 contains 13 residues. The V end lost 0 bases, the J end lost 7 bases, and 8 bases lay between the germline ends. Germline V CDR1 and CDR2: SGHAT, FQNNGV. CDR3 in DNA: TGTGCCAGCAGCTTAGACGGCGGGAATACGCAGTATTTT. It codes for CASSLDGGNTQYF.

The chain carries TRBV21-1 and TRBJ2-3. TRBV21-1 is a recognized pseudogene. This CDR3 is built from 16 residues. The CDR3 DNA follows: TGTGCCAGCAGCAAAGCAGGGCAAGATAGCACAGATACGCAGTATTTT. Translating gives CASSKAGQDSTDTQYF.